The 2 T cell receptor beta chains reported below all come from one sample, sequenced in a study of CD8+ T cells in alopecia areata. As for treatment: oral pan-JAK inhibitor, 5-10 mg twice daily. Sequencing used cDNA as its template, made by extracting RNA and reverse transcribing it. Method: immunoSEQ multiplex PCR; TCRdb's copy keeps in-frame clones and lacks some. The top ten hold under 7% of the sample, which has 150,000 to 250,000 clones, over 45% seen once. This specimen consisted of CD4+ T cells sorted from blood, obtained at week 24, from a patient treated with tofacitinib. These TCRs come from a human donor with alopecia areata.

This clone has a handful of counts. The chain uses TRBV6-1 and TRBJ2-7; D is possibly TRBD1 (5 bases). The CDR3 contains 11 residues. Germline CDR1 and CDR2: MNHNS and SASEGT. V was trimmed by 6 bases and J by 7 bases, leaving 10 bases between them. For the CDR3, the DNA is TGTGCCAGCAGGCAGGGTCCGGAGCAGTACTTC. Encoded protein: CASRQGPEQYF.

The chain joins TRBV5-1 to TRBJ2-7; D remains unclear. Trimming took off 2 bases at V and 3 bases at J, with 9 bases between the two ends. Germline V gene data show CDR1 as SGHRS and CDR2 as YFSETQ. This CDR3 is 13 amino acids long. CDR3 in DNA: TGCGCCAGCAGCTTCTCGGGCCGCTACGAGCAGTACTTC. It codes for CASSFSGRYEQYF.